These 20 T cell receptor beta chains originate from one sample sequenced in a study of tumor-infiltrating lymphocytes in primary liver carcinoma. Co-extraction of RNA and DNA was performed on about 19-30 mg of unsorted bulk tissue. From approximately 500 ng total RNA, TCR beta cDNA was generated with a primer in the constant region. Three rounds of nested multiplex PCR with slightly modified ARM-PCR produced TCR beta libraries. The first two PCR rounds, around 10 cycles each, used TRBV1-TRBV30 forward primers and a C-beta reverse primer. Each CDR3 protein is one row after TCRdb ran MiXCR on the multiplex PCR reads. The sample has around 70,000 distinct CDR3 sequences, approximately 70% seen once; the top ten hold about a quarter. Sequencing was done on a sample of liver tumor tissue from sampling region 4. The subset was: tumor region T4, right-lateral pole. The source of these receptors is a man aged 40-55 years with primary liver carcinoma and hepatitis B virus infection.

With regard to this clonotype: At one boundary the junction diverges from the germline segment, which might be a read error. The rearrangement uses TRBV9 and TRBJ2-2, with 12 bases aligning to TRBD1. CDR3 size: 17 residues. Germline CDR1 and CDR2: SGDLS and YYNGEE. The CDR3 loop reads CANSVDRDRGLNGELFF. CDR3 in DNA: TGTGCCAACAGCGTGGACCGGGACAGGGGGCTTAACGGGGAGCTGTTTTTT.

A word on this clonotype: The junction shows a germline mismatch at one end, possibly a read error. The chain employs TRBV6-2 or TRBV6-3 and TRBJ1-5, with D possibly TRBD1 on 5 matching bases. The CDR3 covers 15 residues. Germline V lookup: CDR1 MNHEY, CDR2 SVGEGT. The chain's CDR3 is CTSNAQGRSNQPQHF. Here the CDR3 DNA reads TGTACCAGCAACGCTCAGGGAAGGAGCAATCAGCCCCAGCATTTT.

Remarks on this clonotype: Mismatch with germline at one junction end may stem from a read error. The rearrangement uses TRBV11-2 and TRBJ1-5; D is unresolved. This CDR3 is built from 12 residues. Germline V lookup: CDR1 SGHAT, CDR2 FQNNGV. The CDR3 is CVSSSPRQPQLF. Written as DNA, the CDR3 is TGTGTCAGCAGCTCGCCGCGTCAGCCCCAGCTTTTT. The full variable domain, in which reference TRBV11-2 and TRBJ1-5 provide the parts outside the CDR3, is EAGVAQSPRYKIIEKRQSVAFWCNPISGHATLYWYQQILGQGPKLLIQFQNNGVVDDSQLPKDRFSAERLKGVDSTLKIQPAKLEDSAVYLCVSSSPRQPQLFGDGTRLSIL.

For this clonotype: One base away lies a much larger clone, so this may be a sequencing read error. The chain joins TRBV6-5 to TRBJ2-7; TRBD1 matches at 9 bases. Trimming cost V 4 bases and J 3 bases; bases outside gene matches: 7. Per the germline V gene, CDR1 is MNHEY and CDR2 is SVGAGI. The CDR3 contains 15 residues. CDR3 nucleotides: TGTGCCAGCAGTTGGATGGGGACAGGGTACTACGAGCAGTACTTC. This translates into CASSWMGTGYYEQYF.

On this clonotype: This is likely a read error, given that the CDR3 carries no conserved phenylalanine or tryptophan at its end. The chain combines TRBV20-1 with TRBJ1-2, with TRBD1 as a possible D gene (6 bases). The CDR3 totals 13 residues. Per germline, CDR1 DFQATT and CDR2 SNEGSKA (reference sequence). V was clipped by 8 bases and J by 5 bases, with 18 bases between them. The DNA of the CDR3 is TGCAGTACCCTACAGGGAACGAGTTATGGCTACACCATC. It codes for CSTLQGTSYGYTI.

The chain uses TRBV7-2 and TRBJ2-3, with D possibly matching TRBD1 (5 bases). The germline CDR1 and CDR2 sequences are SGHTA and FQGNSA. The CDR3 spans 12 residues. Trimming removed 2 bases from V and 6 bases from J, with 6 bases in between. Here the CDR3 reads CASSLKGDTQYF. The CDR3 DNA follows: TGTGCCAGCAGCTTAAAGGGGGATACGCAGTATTTT.

This clonotype was seen repeatedly, ten times or more. J is TRBJ2-1 and V is TRBV5-1, with D possibly TRBD2 on 5 matching bases. In germline, CDR1 is SGHRS, CDR2 YFSETQ. This CDR3 is built from 14 residues. The V gene lost 4 bases and the J gene lost 7 bases, with 15 bases spanning the gap. Here the CDR3 DNA reads TGCGCCAGCAGCCGCGGGCGCACCACGAATGAGCAGTTCTTC. It is translated as CASSRGRTTNEQFF.

Written as DNA, the CDR3 is TGTGCCAGCAGCCTCCTCTCTGCATACGAGCAGTACTTC. As protein: CASSLLSAYEQYF. V usage is TRBV7-9 and J usage is TRBJ2-7; no reliable D call. Per the germline V gene, CDR1 is SEHNR and CDR2 is FQNEAQ (reference sequence). Trimming shortened V by 5 bases and J by 4 bases, and 12 bases separated the two germline ends. The CDR3 covers 13 residues.

Worth noting for this clonotype: At one end, the junction sequence differs from germline, possibly due to a read error. The V and J genes are TRBV10-3 and TRBJ2-1; D unclear. CDR1 and CDR2 from the germline V gene are ENHRY and SYGVKD. The CDR3 runs to 14 residues. CDR3 bases: TGTGCCATCAGTGGGGCAGAGTCCTACAATGAGAAGTTCTTC. It is translated as CAISGAESYNEKFF.

This clonotype was seen repeatedly, ten times or more. The V gene is TRBV29-1, the J gene TRBJ2-5; the D gene is possibly TRBD2 (6 bases). The V gene lost 4 bases and the J gene lost 4 bases, with 22 bases spanning the gap. Germline V gene sequence: CDR1 SQVTM, CDR2 ANQGSEA. This CDR3 has 16 residues. The chain's CDR3 is CSVGTTMDESGETQYF. The CDR3 DNA sequence: TGCAGCGTTGGGACTACCATGGACGAATCGGGAGAGACCCAGTACTTC.

The sample holds a few counts of this clonotype. A read error may explain this, as a much larger clone is one base away. The chain employs TRBV14 and TRBJ2-1; D gene unclear. Germline CDR1 reads SGHDN; CDR2 reads FVKESK. CDR3 length: 16 residues. The CDR3 nucleotides are TGTGTCAGCAGCCAAAGAGGCCCGGGCTCCTACAATGAGCAGTTCTTC. Translating it yields CVSSQRGPGSYNEQFF.

This clonotype came up many times. The chain couples TRBV6-2 or TRBV6-3 to TRBJ2-2; a weak D match, TRBD1 (5 bases). V was clipped by 6 bases and J by 2 bases, with 7 bases between them. Germline CDR1 MNHEY, CDR2 SVGEGT. This CDR3 spans 13 amino acids. The CDR3 nucleotides are TGTGCCAGCAGGCAGGGCAACACCGGGGAGCTGTTTTTT. Its protein is CASRQGNTGELFF.

A note on this clonotype: At one end, the junction sequence differs from germline, possibly due to a read error. The chain has TRBV6-5 and TRBJ2-1; TRBD2 agrees at 13 bases. The length of the CDR3 is 15 residues. Germline lookup yields CDR1 MNHEY and CDR2 SVGAGI. CDR3 nucleotides: TGTGCTAGCAGTCCCGAGGGACTAGCGGGAAACGAGCAGTTCTTC. Amino acid sequence: CASSPEGLAGNEQFF.

On this clonotype itself: This could be a read error, since a much larger clone is one nucleotide away. The chain uses TRBV12-3 or TRBV12-4 and TRBJ1-5; 9 nucleotides agree with TRBD1. This CDR3 spans 13 amino acids. With V trimmed by 11 bases and J by 6 bases, 8 bases remained unmatched. For the CDR3, the DNA is TGTGCCGCCGCGGACAGGGGTGCTCAGCCCCAGCATTTT. Translated, it gives CAAADRGAQPQHF.

Turning to this clonotype: The junction departs from germline at one end; a sequencing error may be responsible. V usage is TRBV11-2 and J usage is TRBJ2-6; the D gene is possibly TRBD2 (6 bases). The germline CDR1 and CDR2 sequences are SGHAT and FQNNGV. The length of the CDR3 is 16 residues. CDR3 sequence reads: CANSLSRGGGANVMTF. The CDR3 bases are TGTGCCAACAGCTTATCGCGGGGAGGAGGGGCCAACGTCATGACTTTC.

This clonotype has a count of ten or more. The chain uses TRBV10-3 and TRBJ2-1, with a weak D call TRBD1 (6 bases). The CDR3 length is 14 residues. V was pared by 2 bases and J by 6 bases, with 11 bases between. Looked up from germline, CDR1 is ENHRY and CDR2 is SYGVKD. This chain's CDR3 is CAISEGQNLNEQFF. The CDR3, as DNA: TGTGCCATCAGTGAGGGACAGAACCTCAATGAGCAGTTCTTC.

V gene TRBV2 combines with J gene TRBJ2-4, with D perhaps TRBD2 (6 bases). There are 15 residues in the CDR3. V was cut by 5 bases and J by 8 bases, with 19 bases left in between. The germline V gene has CDR1 SNHLY and CDR2 FYNNEI. CDR3 nucleotide sequence: TGTGCCAGCAGTATAGACCACACTCAGCGGGACATTCAGTACTTC. This encodes CASSIDHTQRDIQYF.

Worth noting for this clonotype: No conserved phenylalanine or tryptophan ends this CDR3, so it is likely a read error. Because the CDR3's place on the DNA is in doubt, the DNA is left out and the CDR3 is given as listed by TCRdb. This sequence joins TRBV29-1 and TRBJ1-2; the table names TRBD1, a call not compared with the DNA. Germline loops: CDR1 SQVTM, CDR2 ANQGSEA. Inclusive of both ends, the CDR3 amounts to 13 amino acids. The chain's CDR3 is CSVATGGTDGYTI.

In this sample, this clonotype turned up many times. The J gene is TRBJ2-3, the V gene TRBV6-5; 14 nucleotides match TRBD2. CDR3 length: 14 amino acids. CDR1 MNHEY and CDR2 SVGAGI come from the germline V gene. V was pared by 8 bases and J by 10 bases, with 8 bases of the junction left unmatched. The CDR3 region is CASSGLAGAFAQYF. The DNA of the CDR3 is TGTGCCAGCTCGGGACTAGCGGGGGCTTTCGCGCAGTATTTT.

This clonotype has a count of ten or more. The rearrangement joins TRBV2 to TRBJ2-1; a possible D gene is TRBD2 (5 bases). Germline lookup yields CDR1 SNHLY and CDR2 FYNNEI. The length of the CDR3 is 13 residues. V lost 6 bases and J lost 8, with 14 bases in between. CDR3 in DNA: TGTGCCAGCAGCCCCGGACTCGTCGATGAGCAGTTCTTC. Translation gives CASSPGLVDEQFF.